This passage covers 32 T cell receptor beta chains from one sample sequenced in a study of monozygotic twins with inflammatory bowel disease. From the 5' RACE reads, TCRdb lists one entry per CDR3 protein and no DNA. The sample has around 380,000 distinct CDR3 sequences. The sequenced material came from blood. These receptors all stem from a human donor with ulcerative colitis or Crohn's disease, or a healthy co-twin of an affected twin (not recorded which).

This CDR3 reads CATSRDRGNTEAFF. The chain recombines TRBV15 with TRBJ1-1. Germline CDR1 LNHNV, CDR2 YYDKDF (reference sequence). CDR3 size: 14 residues. Based on the CDR3 plus reference TRBV15 and TRBJ1-1, the full variable domain is DAMVIQNPRYQVTQFGKPVTLSCSQTLNHNVMYWYQQKSSQAPKLLFHYYDKDFNNEADTPDNFQSRRPNTSFCFLDIRSPGLGDTAMYLCATSRDRGNTEAFFGQGTRLTVV.

The chain employs TRBV19 and TRBJ1-5; TCRdb picks TRBD1, but there is no DNA to check that call. The CDR3 consists of 14 residues. Germline loops: CDR1 LNHDA, CDR2 SQIVND (reference sequence). The CDR3 region is CASSSGGNNQPQHF. Based on the CDR3 plus reference TRBV19 and TRBJ1-5, the full variable domain is DGGITQSPKYLFRKEGQNVTLSCEQNLNHDAMYWYRQDPGQGLRLIYYSQIVNDFQKGDIAEGYSVSREKKESFPLTVTSAQKNPTAFYLCASSSGGNNQPQHFGDGTRLSIL.

This rearrangement joins TRBV15 to TRBJ1-1. Germline lookup yields CDR1 LNHNV and CDR2 YYDKDF (reference sequence). The CDR3 is 15 amino acids. The CDR3 loop reads CATSSSGGFTTEAFF.

The V and J genes are TRBV25-1 and TRBJ2-7. This CDR3 is 14 amino acids long. From germline, CDR1 is MGHDK and CDR2 SYGVNS. The CDR3 reads CASNWEGTVGEQYF.

The chain employs TRBV2 and TRBJ1-5. There are 17 residues in the CDR3. CDR1 and CDR2 from the germline V gene are SNHLY and FYNNEI. The CDR3 spells CASSAPGGTRDGQPQHF.

The rearrangement uses TRBV12-3 or TRBV12-4 and TRBJ1-2; there is no DNA to check the TCRdb D call of TRBD1. This CDR3 region has 11 residues. The chain's CDR3 is CASTGRSGYTF.

The chain is built from TRBV7-2 and TRBJ1-1; TCRdb picks TRBD1, but there is no DNA to check that call. The CDR3 loop spans 14 amino acids. Germline V CDR1 and CDR2: SGHTA, FQGNSA. The CDR3 region is CASSPRAGNTEAFF.

The chain combines TRBV7-2 with TRBJ1-1; no DNA is available, so the TRBD1 call from TCRdb remains unchecked. The CDR3 is made up of 14 amino acids. CDR1 is SGHTA, CDR2 FQGNSA, per germline. This chain's CDR3 is CASSLGGARTEAFF.

The V gene is TRBV28, the J gene TRBJ2-3; TCRdb picks TRBD2, but there is no DNA to check that call. This CDR3 has 15 amino acids. CDR1 MDHEN and CDR2 SYDVKM come from the germline V gene. The chain's CDR3 is CACSFSSAYTDTQYF.

The chain has TRBV20-1 and TRBJ1-1; the TRBD1 assignment by TCRdb is unverifiable without DNA. The CDR3 length is 18 residues. CDR1 is DFQATT and CDR2 is SNEGSKA in the germline V gene (reference sequence). The chain's CDR3 is CSAGVNPAPLTGSAEAFF.

V usage is TRBV20-1 and J usage is TRBJ2-3; TCRdb's D call of TRBD2 is untestable without DNA. This CDR3 is 14 amino acids long. Looked up from germline, CDR1 is DFQATT and CDR2 is SNEGSKA (reference sequence). The CDR3 sequence is CSALSGRAIDTQYF.

The CDR3 protein is CASSERAGYGYTF. The chain couples TRBV27 to TRBJ1-2. Germline loops: CDR1 MNHEY, CDR2 SMNVEV (reference sequence). This CDR3 spans 13 amino acids.

The rearrangement links TRBV7-9 to TRBJ2-1. The germline V gene encodes CDR1 SEHNR and CDR2 FQNEAQ (reference sequence). The CDR3 totals 13 residues. The CDR3 region is CASSFTHPLEQFF. The full variable domain, its missing parts supplied by reference TRBV7-9 and TRBJ2-1, is DTGVSQNPRHKITKRGQNVTFRCDPISEHNRLYWYRQTLGQGPEFLTYFQNEAQLEKSRLLSDRFSAERPKGSFSTLEIQRTEQGDSAMYLCASSFTHPLEQFFGPGTRLTVL.

CDR3 sequence reads: CASSQEWDRKEETQYF. The V call is TRBV4-2, the J call TRBJ2-5; TCRdb names TRBD1, which stays unverified in the absence of DNA. CDR3 length: 16 amino acids. Per germline, CDR1 LGHNA and CDR2 YNFKEQ.

The genes are TRBV5-1 and TRBJ1-2; TCRdb names TRBD1, which stays unverified in the absence of DNA. Germline V gene lookup returns CDR1 SGHRS and CDR2 YFSETQ. The CDR3 spans 15 residues. Here the CDR3 reads CASSQRTGTLWGYTF.

V usage is TRBV28 and J usage is TRBJ1-6. Per the germline V gene, CDR1 is MDHEN and CDR2 is SYDVKM. The CDR3 is 15 residues long. CDR3 residues: CASSLLRKNGSPLHF.

The V gene is TRBV7-9, the J gene TRBJ2-3. The CDR3 has 12 amino acids. CDR1 and CDR2 from the germline V gene are SEHNR and FQNEAQ (reference sequence). The CDR3 protein is CASSERTDTQYF.

V usage is TRBV7-9 and J usage is TRBJ1-1; there is no DNA to check the TCRdb D call of TRBD1. This CDR3 contains 15 residues. Germline V gene lookup returns CDR1 SEHNR and CDR2 FQNEAQ (reference sequence). The CDR3 sequence: CASSLMGGKDTEAFF.

The rearrangement links TRBV5-4 to TRBJ2-1; TCRdb selects TRBD1, and the lack of DNA leaves this call unchecked. This CDR3 is built from 15 residues. Germline CDR1 is SGHNT and CDR2 is YYREEE (reference sequence). The chain's CDR3 is CASRVLGRIYNEQFF.

The V call is TRBV6-2 or TRBV6-3, the J call TRBJ2-7. From germline, CDR1 is MNHEY and CDR2 SVGEGT. The length of the CDR3 is 12 residues. CDR3 residues: CASSLSPYEQYF.

The chain employs TRBV18 and TRBJ2-3. Germline CDR1 reads KGHSH; CDR2 reads LQKENI. The CDR3 spans 13 residues. The CDR3 spells CASSPLATDTQYF.

The chain recombines TRBV5-4 with TRBJ2-5; TCRdb returns TRBD2, unconfirmable since there is no DNA. The germline gives CDR1 SGHNT, CDR2 YYREEE (reference sequence). The CDR3 length is 13 residues. CDR3 sequence reads: CASSEGLQGGQYF.

CDR3 sequence reads: CASSRGRSQGYGYTF. The rearrangement uses TRBV2 and TRBJ1-2; TCRdb lists TRBD1, though no DNA is available to test this call. Germline CDR1 SNHLY, CDR2 FYNNEI. The CDR3 has 15 residues.

V and J are TRBV5-1 and TRBJ1-2; TCRdb designates TRBD1, a call that cannot be tested without DNA. Germline CDR1 and CDR2: SGHRS and YFSETQ. CDR3 length equals 13 residues. The CDR3 here is CASSFSQGARATF.

The chain has TRBV25-1 and TRBJ2-1; no DNA is available, so the TRBD2 call from TCRdb remains unchecked. Germline V gene sequence: CDR1 MGHDK, CDR2 SYGVNS. This CDR3 has 14 amino acids. This CDR3 is CASSEYRRENEQFF.

The V gene is TRBV12-3 or TRBV12-4, the J gene TRBJ1-2; there is no DNA to check the TCRdb D call of TRBD1. CDR3 length: 12 amino acids. CDR3 region: CASRMRGPGYTF.

The genes are TRBV27 and TRBJ2-5. The CDR3 is made up of 15 amino acids. CDR1 and CDR2 (germline): MNHEY, SMNVEV (reference sequence). The chain's CDR3 is CASSLSGRVGETQYF.

The chain joins TRBV7-6 to TRBJ2-3; TCRdb names TRBD2, which stays unverified in the absence of DNA. Germline V gives CDR1 SGHVS, CDR2 FNYEAQ. The CDR3 is made up of 16 amino acids. CDR3 sequence: CASSLAAGGPADTQYF.

This chain connects TRBV10-3 to TRBJ2-1; the TCRdb call, TRBD2, lacks DNA for checking. Germline V lookup: CDR1 ENHRY, CDR2 SYGVKD. The CDR3 runs 16 residues. CDR3 residues: CAIRGSKTGSYNEQFF.

The chain links TRBV5-1 to TRBJ1-1. The CDR3 sequence is 15 residues long. CDR1 is SGHRS, CDR2 YFSETQ, per germline. The CDR3 spells CASSLHDGMNTEAFF.

The V and J genes are TRBV6-1 and TRBJ2-4. The germline gives CDR1 MNHNS, CDR2 SASEGT. CDR3 size: 14 residues. CDR3 loop: CASSELLAKNIQYF.

The rearrangement uses TRBV27 and TRBJ1-6. Germline V gene lookup returns CDR1 MNHEY and CDR2 SMNVEV (reference sequence). This CDR3 comprises 13 residues. CDR3 region: CASSSRLSSPLHF.